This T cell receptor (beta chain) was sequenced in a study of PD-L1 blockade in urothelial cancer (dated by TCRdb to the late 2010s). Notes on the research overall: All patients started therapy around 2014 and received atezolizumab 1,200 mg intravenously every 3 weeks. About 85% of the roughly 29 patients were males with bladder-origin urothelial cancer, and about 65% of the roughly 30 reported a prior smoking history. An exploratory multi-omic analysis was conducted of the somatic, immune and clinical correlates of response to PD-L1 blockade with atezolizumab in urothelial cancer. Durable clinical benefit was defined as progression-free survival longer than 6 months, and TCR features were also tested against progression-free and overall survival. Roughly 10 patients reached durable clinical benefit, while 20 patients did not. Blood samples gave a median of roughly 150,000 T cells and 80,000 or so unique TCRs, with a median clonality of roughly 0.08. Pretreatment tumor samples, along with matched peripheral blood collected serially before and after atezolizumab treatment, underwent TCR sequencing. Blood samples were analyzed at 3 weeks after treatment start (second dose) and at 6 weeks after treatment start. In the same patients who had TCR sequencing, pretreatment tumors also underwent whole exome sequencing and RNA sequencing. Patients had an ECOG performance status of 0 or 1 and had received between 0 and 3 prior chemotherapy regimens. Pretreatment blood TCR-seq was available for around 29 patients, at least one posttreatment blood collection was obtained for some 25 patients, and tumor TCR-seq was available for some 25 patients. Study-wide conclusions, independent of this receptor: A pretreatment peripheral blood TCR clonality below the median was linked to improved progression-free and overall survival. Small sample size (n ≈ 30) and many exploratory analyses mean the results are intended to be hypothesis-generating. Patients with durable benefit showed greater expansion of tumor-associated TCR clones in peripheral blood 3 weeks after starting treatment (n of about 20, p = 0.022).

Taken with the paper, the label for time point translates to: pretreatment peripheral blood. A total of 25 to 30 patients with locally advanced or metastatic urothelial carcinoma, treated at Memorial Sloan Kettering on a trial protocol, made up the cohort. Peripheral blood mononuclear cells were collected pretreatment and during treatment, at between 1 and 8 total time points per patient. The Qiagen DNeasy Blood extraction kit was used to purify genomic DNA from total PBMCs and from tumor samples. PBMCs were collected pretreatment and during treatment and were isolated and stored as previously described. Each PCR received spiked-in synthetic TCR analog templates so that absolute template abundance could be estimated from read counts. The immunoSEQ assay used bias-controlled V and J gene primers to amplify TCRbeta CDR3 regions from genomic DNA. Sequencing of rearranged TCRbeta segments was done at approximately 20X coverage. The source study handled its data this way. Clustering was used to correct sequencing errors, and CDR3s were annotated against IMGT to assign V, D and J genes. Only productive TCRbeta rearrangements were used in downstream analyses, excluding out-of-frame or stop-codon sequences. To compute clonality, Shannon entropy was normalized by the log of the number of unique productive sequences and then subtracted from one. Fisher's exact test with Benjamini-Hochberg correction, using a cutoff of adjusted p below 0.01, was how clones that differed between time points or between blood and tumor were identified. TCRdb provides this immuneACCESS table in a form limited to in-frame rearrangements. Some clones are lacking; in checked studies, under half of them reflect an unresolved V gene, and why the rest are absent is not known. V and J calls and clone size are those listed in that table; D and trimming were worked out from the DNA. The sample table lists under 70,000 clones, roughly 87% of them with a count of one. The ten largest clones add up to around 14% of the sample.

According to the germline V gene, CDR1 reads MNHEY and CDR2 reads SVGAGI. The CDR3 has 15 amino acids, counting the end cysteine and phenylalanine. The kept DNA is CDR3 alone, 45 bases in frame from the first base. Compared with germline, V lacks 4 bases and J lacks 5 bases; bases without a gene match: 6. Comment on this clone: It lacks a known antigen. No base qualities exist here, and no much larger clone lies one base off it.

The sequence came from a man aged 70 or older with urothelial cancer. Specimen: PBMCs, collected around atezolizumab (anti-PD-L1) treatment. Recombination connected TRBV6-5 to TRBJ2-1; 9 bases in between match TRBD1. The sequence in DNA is TGTGCCAGCAGTTGGGGGCGGACAGGGGACAATGAGCAGTTCTTC. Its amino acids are CASSWGRTGDNEQFF.